The rows below give T cell receptor beta chains drawn from one sample of a study of T cell repertoires in ileal Crohn's disease. Measured with immunoSEQ multiplex PCR; TCRdb has only the in-frame clones, and not every one. The sample contains several thousand clones, roughly three quarters of which appear only once. Specimen: ileal tissue. These TCRs come from an adult with Crohn's disease. Each CDR3 is given with its conserved first and last residue. Fields, in order: D gene, clone size, V gene, J gene, CDR3 length, CDR3 protein, CDR3 DNA. The D gene is left open where the match is weak. Expanded clones get a size class; other rows say once, few or many, or leave the size out.

>TRBD1|.|TRBV5-1|TRBJ2-7|14
CASSLSGQGSEQYF
TGCGCCAGCAGCTTATCGGGACAGGGTTCCGAGCAGTACTTC
>.|.|TRBV9|TRBJ2-5|15
CASSVVSGRQETQYF
TGTGCCAGCAGCGTAGTTTCAGGGCGGCAAGAGACCCAGTACTTC
>.|.|TRBV2|TRBJ1-2|15
CASSEAISTNYGYTF
TGTGCCAGCAGTGAAGCTATATCTACTAACTATGGCTACACCTTC
>.|.|TRBV6-4|TRBJ2-3|15
CASSSSRGGTDTQYF
TGTGCCAGCAGTTCGAGCAGGGGCGGCACAGATACGCAGTATTTT
>TRBD1|.|TRBV28|TRBJ2-6|17
CASGDRTGVGGANVLTF
TGTGCCAGCGGGGATAGGACAGGGGTTGGTGGGGCCAACGTCCTGACTTTC
>TRBD1|few|TRBV19|TRBJ2-5|15
CASSIGTGVRETQYF
TGTGCCAGTAGTATAGGAACAGGGGTCCGAGAGACCCAGTACTTC
>TRBD2|once|TRBV27|TRBJ2-2|20
CASSLKPRASGGAGTGELFF
TGTGCCAGCAGTTTAAAACCTCGGGCTAGCGGGGGGGCCGGCACCGGGGAGCTGTTTTTT
>TRBD1|.|TRBV19|TRBJ1-6|14
CASMGTGMLSPLHF
TGTGCCAGTATGGGGACAGGGATGTTGTCACCCCTCCACTTT
>TRBD2|once|TRBV7-3|TRBJ2-1|15
CASSLVAGGFNEQFF
TGTGCCAGCAGCTTAGTAGCGGGAGGCTTCAATGAGCAGTTCTTC
>TRBD2|.|TRBV25-1|TRBJ2-1|16
CASSLAGGPSYNEQFF
TGTGCCAGCAGCCTAGCGGGAGGGCCCTCCTACAATGAGCAGTTCTTC
>TRBD1|.|TRBV7-9|TRBJ1-1|18
CASSPPAGTGAGNTEAFF
TGTGCCAGCAGCCCACCCGCCGGGACAGGGGCCGGGAACACTGAAGCTTTCTTT
>.|.|TRBV30|TRBJ2-7|13
CAWSVRLVLKQYF
TGTGCCTGGAGTGTTCGATTAGTCTTGAAGCAGTACTTC
>.|.|TRBV10-2|TRBJ2-5|13
CAGSESGPETQYF
TGCGCCGGCAGTGAGAGCGGGCCGGAGACCCAGTACTTC
>TRBD1|.|TRBV2|TRBJ1-5|14
CASSAGTGTQPQHF
TGTGCCAGCAGTGCTGGGACAGGGACTCAGCCCCAGCATTTT
>TRBD2|.|TRBV29-1|TRBJ2-5|14
CSVEVQAGGETQYF
TGCAGCGTTGAAGTTCAAGCGGGAGGAGAGACCCAGTACTTC
>.|few|TRBV5-1|TRBJ2-7|15
CASSLSQGFYYEQYF
TGCGCCAGCAGCTTGTCTCAGGGATTTTACTACGAGCAGTACTTC
>.|few|TRBV19|TRBJ2-1|14
CASSIVGPYNEQFF
TGTGCCAGTAGTATAGTGGGCCCGTACAATGAGCAGTTCTTC
>TRBD1|.|TRBV2|TRBJ1-5|15
CASRLGQLSNQPQHF
TGTGCCAGCAGACTGGGACAGCTTAGCAATCAGCCCCAGCATTTT
>.|once|TRBV29-1|TRBJ2-7|14
CSVSGPGDNYEQYF
TGCAGCGTTTCCGGCCCAGGGGACAACTACGAGCAGTACTTC
>TRBD2|.|TRBV5-4|TRBJ2-7|16
CASSLVGGGNSYEQYF
TGTGCCAGCAGCTTGGTCGGGGGGGGGAACTCCTACGAGCAGTACTTC
>.|large|TRBV27|TRBJ1-1|14
CASSWLGSWTEAFF
TGTGCCAGCAGTTGGCTGGGGAGCTGGACTGAAGCTTTCTTT
>TRBD2|.|TRBV28|TRBJ2-7|22
CASSFPGGENFRGADSSYEQYF
TGTGCCAGCAGTTTCCCTGGGGGGGAAAATTTCCGCGGAGCGGATAGCTCCTACGAGCAGTACTTC
>.|.|TRBV19|TRBJ2-1|15
CASSITASRNNEQFF
TGTGCCAGTAGTATAACGGCTAGCAGAAACAATGAGCAGTTCTTC
>.|.|TRBV28|TRBJ2-7|15
CASSSHILGHYEQYF
TGTGCCAGCAGTTCCCACATACTGGGGCACTACGAGCAGTACTTC
>TRBD1|.|TRBV15|TRBJ2-2|13
CATSEQGAKELFF
TGTGCCACCAGCGAACAGGGGGCGAAGGAGCTGTTTTTT
>.|.|TRBV5-4|TRBJ1-6|17
CASSLNPKTVDNSPLHF
TGTGCCAGCAGCTTGAACCCCAAGACTGTAGATAATTCCCCCCTCCACTTT
>.|once|TRBV4-1|TRBJ1-3|18
CASSLGQGKITLGNTIYF
TGCGCCAGCAGCCTGGGTCAGGGGAAGATAACTCTGGGAAACACCATATATTTT
>.|.|TRBV28|TRBJ2-1|13
CASSPGTYNEQFF
TGTGCCAGCAGCCCCGGGACCTACAATGAGCAGTTCTTC
>TRBD2|once|TRBV19|TRBJ2-7|13
CASRDGGRNEQYF
TGTGCCAGCCGGGACGGCGGGAGAAATGAGCAGTACTTC
>TRBD2|.|TRBV6-4|TRBJ2-5|15
CASSPGTSEGETQYF
TGTGCCAGCAGCCCCGGGACTAGCGAGGGGGAGACCCAGTACTTC
>.|few|TRBV5-6|TRBJ2-1|15
CASIELEMTGNEQFF
TGTGCCAGCATCGAACTAGAAATGACAGGCAATGAGCAGTTCTTC
>TRBD2|.|TRBV6-5|TRBJ2-7|11
CASSYKREQYF
TGTGCCAGCAGTTACAAGCGGGAACAGTACTTC
>.|.|TRBV21-1|TRBJ1-2|14
CASSKHRARYGYTF
TGTGCCAGCAGCAAACACAGGGCCCGCTATGGCTACACCTTC
>.|few|TRBV6-7|TRBJ1-6|18
CASSYRGKAVGGNSPLHF
TGTGCCAGCAGTTACCGGGGGAAGGCGGTGGGAGGCAATTCACCCCTCCACTTT
>.|.|TRBV5-1|TRBJ2-3|15
CASSPSGTSTDTQYF
TGCGCCAGCAGCCCCTCGGGGACTAGCACAGATACGCAGTATTTT
>.|.|TRBV5-5|TRBJ2-3|14
CASSAATGQDTQYF
TGTGCCAGCAGCGCGGCGACTGGCCAAGATACGCAGTATTTT
>.|.|TRBV28|TRBJ2-7|13
CASSRDSTYEQYF
TGTGCCAGCAGCCGGGACTCAACCTACGAGCAGTACTTC
>TRBD1|.|TRBV4-1|TRBJ1-4|16
CASSQGTVATNEKLFF
TGCGCCAGCAGCCAGGGGACAGTAGCAACTAATGAAAAACTGTTTTTT
>TRBD1|.|TRBV5-1|TRBJ2-5|17
CASRAALGQGLQETQYF
TGCGCCAGCAGGGCCGCACTAGGACAGGGACTTCAAGAGACCCAGTACTTC
>TRBD1|.|TRBV5-1|TRBJ2-1|14
CASSLGQGNDEQFF
TGCGCCAGCAGCTTGGGACAGGGTAATGATGAGCAGTTCTTC
>TRBD2|.|TRBV9|TRBJ2-1|14
CASSPSGNNNEQFF
TGTGCCAGCTCCCCTAGCGGGAATAACAATGAGCAGTTCTTC
>.|.|TRBV4-2|TRBJ2-7|14
CASSLGVAAGEQYF
TGTGCCAGCAGCTTGGGCGTAGCGGCTGGCGAGCAGTACTTC
>.|.|TRBV7-9|TRBJ1-2|13
CASSPGGRYGYTF
TGTGCCAGCAGCCCTGGAGGGCGGTATGGCTACACCTTC
>TRBD1|once|TRBV27|TRBJ1-2|15
CASSWTGTVGDGYTF
TGTGCCAGCAGTTGGACCGGGACAGTGGGAGACGGCTACACCTTC
>TRBD1|.|TRBV9|TRBJ1-1|15
CASSVGGTGSTEAFF
TGTGCCAGCAGCGTAGGTGGGACAGGCTCCACTGAAGCTTTCTTT